A selection of T cell receptor beta chains follows, all from one sample in a study of identical twins. Via MiXCR, TCRdb re-called the 5' RACE reads, giving one row per CDR3 protein. The table shows hundreds of thousands of distinct CDR3 sequences, with 8.5% to 9.5% occurring only once. The sample also formed part of further work on yellow fever vaccine responses in identical twins.

The sample was PBMCs. Receptor source: a woman younger than 30 in good health. CDR3s leave out the opening cysteine and the closing phenylalanine or tryptophan.

v_call,j_call,cdr3_aa
TRBV7-9,TRBJ2-1,ASSLVLIADVNEQF
TRBV4-2,TRBJ2-7,ASSQVTGNEQY
TRBV20-1,TRBJ2-1,SAIGDTYSGRVDEQF
TRBV28,TRBJ2-3,ASSFPSDLRGPGTDTQY
TRBV20-1,TRBJ2-1,STSGQADNEQF
TRBV20-1,TRBJ2-2,SARDVGVGSNTGELF
TRBV27,TRBJ2-1,ASSLMGAKESHEQF
TRBV7-2,TRBJ2-5,ASSLVAGGGKETQY
TRBV6-6,TRBJ2-7,ASSYTEGYEQY
TRBV18,TRBJ2-1,ASSPLWDRGGHEQF
TRBV20-1,TRBJ1-5,SAEVAELSEFSNQPQH
TRBV4-3,TRBJ2-3,ASSQGLGTSWTDTQY
TRBV5-1,TRBJ2-1,ASSSSSGVLNEQF
TRBV10-1,TRBJ1-2,ASSPTGQDGYT
TRBV7-2,TRBJ1-5,ASSLDKVPQPQH
TRBV4-3,TRBJ2-1,ASSQDPLWYNEQF
TRBV5-6,TRBJ2-7,ASLAILQGGAYEQY
TRBV12-3/TRBV12-4,TRBJ1-1,ASSVRTEAF
TRBV19,TRBJ2-1,ASSIILAGSSYNEQF
TRBV6-5,TRBJ1-1,ASSYGGPGGTEAF
TRBV7-2,TRBJ2-1,ASSLTPEYNEQF
TRBV20-1,TRBJ1-1,SARDEYRGYTEAF
TRBV28,TRBJ2-5,ASSPPTSGVLETQY